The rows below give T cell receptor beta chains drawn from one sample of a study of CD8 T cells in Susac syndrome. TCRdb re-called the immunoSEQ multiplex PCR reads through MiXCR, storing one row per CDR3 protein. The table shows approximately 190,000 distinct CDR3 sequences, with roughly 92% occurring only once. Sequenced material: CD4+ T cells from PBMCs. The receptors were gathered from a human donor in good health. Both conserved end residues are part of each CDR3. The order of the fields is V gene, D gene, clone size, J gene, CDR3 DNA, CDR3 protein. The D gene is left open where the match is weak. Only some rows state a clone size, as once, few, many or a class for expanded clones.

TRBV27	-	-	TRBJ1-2	TGTGCCAGCAGTTTGACTACAGGGTTGTATGGCTACACCTTC	CASSLTTGLYGYTF
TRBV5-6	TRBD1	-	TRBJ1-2	TGTGCCAGCAGCTCCGGCGGGACAGGGAAAGCCTATGGCTACACCTTC	CASSSGGTGKAYGYTF
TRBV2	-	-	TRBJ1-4	TGTGCCAGCAGTGGCAGGGGTCCGGAAAAACTGTTTTTT	CASSGRGPEKLFF
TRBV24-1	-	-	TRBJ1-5	TGTGCCACCAGTGATCCGGGCCCTAATCAGCCCCAGCATTTT	CATSDPGPNQPQHF
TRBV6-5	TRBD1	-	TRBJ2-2	TGTGCCAGCAGTTACCGCCGTACGGGACAGGCCAACACCGGGGAGCTGTTTTTT	CASSYRRTGQANTGELFF
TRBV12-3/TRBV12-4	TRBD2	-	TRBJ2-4	TGTGCCAGCACTTGGGGGACTAGCGGGGGGGCCAGGAACATTCAGTACTTC	CASTWGTSGGARNIQYF
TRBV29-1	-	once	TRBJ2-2	TGCAGCGTTGGACACAGCCAAACCGGGGAGCTGTTTTTT	CSVGHSQTGELFF
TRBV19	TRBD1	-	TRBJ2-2	TGTGCCAGTAGACCGGGACAGGGACCCGGGGAGCTGTTTTTT	CASRPGQGPGELFF
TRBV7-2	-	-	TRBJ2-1	TGTGCCAGCAGCTTAGAGCCGCTCCGGAATGAGCAGTTCTTC	CASSLEPLRNEQFF
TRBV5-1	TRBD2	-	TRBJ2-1	TGCGCCAGCAGCTTTTTTGGGACTAGCGGGGGCCCGAGCTCCTACAATGAGCAGTTCTTC	CASSFFGTSGGPSSYNEQFF
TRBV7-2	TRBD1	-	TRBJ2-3	TGTGCCAGCAGCATTTCAGGGGGTCTTGGGACAGATACGCAGTATTTT	CASSISGGLGTDTQYF
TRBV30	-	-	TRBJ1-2	TGTGCCTGGACGCCGGAGGGAGCCCGCTATGGCTACACCTTC	CAWTPEGARYGYTF
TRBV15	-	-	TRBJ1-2	TGTGCCACCAGCCTGGGACGGACTCGGGCCTATGGCTACACCTTC	CATSLGRTRAYGYTF
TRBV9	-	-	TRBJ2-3	TGTGCCAGCAGCGTAGTTGCGGGGTCGGATACGCAGTATTTT	CASSVVAGSDTQYF
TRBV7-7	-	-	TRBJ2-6	TGTGCTAGCAGCCCACAGGTCTCTGGGGCCAACGTCCTGACTTTC	CASSPQVSGANVLTF
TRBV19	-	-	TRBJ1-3	TGTGCCAGTAGTAGCCTGGAAAACACCATATATTTT	CASSSLENTIYF
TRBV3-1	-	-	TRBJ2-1	TGTGCCAGCAGCCAAGTCGGGGGGCTTTTGTACAATGAGCAGTTCTTC	CASSQVGGLLYNEQFF
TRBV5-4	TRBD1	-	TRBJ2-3	TGTGCCAGCAGCGAAACAGGGGGAGATACGCAGTATTTT	CASSETGGDTQYF
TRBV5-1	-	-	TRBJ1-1	TGCGCCAGCGGTTCGCAGGACACTGAAGCTTTCTTT	CASGSQDTEAFF
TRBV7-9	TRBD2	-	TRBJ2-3	TGTGCCAGCAGGGCGACTAGCGGGGGACCAGATACGCAGTATTTT	CASRATSGGPDTQYF
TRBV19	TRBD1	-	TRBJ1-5	TGTGCCAGTAGAACAGGGGGCTTGAGCAATCAGCCCCAGCATTTT	CASRTGGLSNQPQHF
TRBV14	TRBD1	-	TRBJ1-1	TGTGCCAGCAGCCAGGGCTATACAGGGGGCTGGTCCATGAACACTGAAGCTTTCTTT	CASSQGYTGGWSMNTEAFF
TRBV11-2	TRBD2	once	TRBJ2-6	TGTGCCAGCAGCTGGGGGGGATCTGGGGCCAACGTCCTGACTTTC	CASSWGGSGANVLTF
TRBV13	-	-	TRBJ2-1	TGTGCCAGCAGCTTAGATCCGCGAGACAATGAGCAGTTCTTC	CASSLDPRDNEQFF
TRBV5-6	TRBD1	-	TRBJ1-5	TGTGCCAGCAGCTGGGGGACAGGGCCCAATCAGCCCCAGCATTTT	CASSWGTGPNQPQHF
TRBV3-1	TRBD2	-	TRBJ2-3	TGTGCCAGCAGCCATCCAGAGCGGGGGGAAATCACAGATACGCAGTATTTT	CASSHPERGEITDTQYF
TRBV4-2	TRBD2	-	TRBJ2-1	TGTGCCAGCAGCCACAACCTAGCGGGGGGCGTTCAATACAATGAGCAGTTCTTC	CASSHNLAGGVQYNEQFF
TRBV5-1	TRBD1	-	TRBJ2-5	TGCGCCAGCAGCATGGACAGGGTTGAGACCCAGTACTTC	CASSMDRVETQYF
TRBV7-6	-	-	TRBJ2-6	TGTGCCAGCAGTCCAACCCCCACTAGAACTGGGGCCAACGTCCTGACTTTC	CASSPTPTRTGANVLTF
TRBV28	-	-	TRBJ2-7	TGTGCCAGCCTTAGCAGGTACGAGCAGTACTTC	CASLSRYEQYF
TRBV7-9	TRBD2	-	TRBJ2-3	TGTGCCAGCAGCTTATCCAGCGGGGGGGCCGGAGATACGCAGTATTTT	CASSLSSGGAGDTQYF
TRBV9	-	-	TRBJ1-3	TGTGCCAGCAGCCCTCAGTTGTTGGGGAACTCTGAAAACACCATATATTTT	CASSPQLLGNSENTIYF
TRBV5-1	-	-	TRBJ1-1	TGCGCCAGCCGCCGAGGTGGTGGAAACACTGAAGCTTTCTTT	CASRRGGGNTEAFF
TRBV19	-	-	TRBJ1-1	TGTGCCAGTACCCCGGTGGGGGCGAACACTGAAGCTTTCTTT	CASTPVGANTEAFF
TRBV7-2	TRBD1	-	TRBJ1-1	TGTGCCAGCAGCTCCCGGGACAGAGAAGCTTTCTTT	CASSSRDREAFF
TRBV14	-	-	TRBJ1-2	TGTGCCAGCAGCCGCCGGGCCCGGGATGGCTACACCTTC	CASSRRARDGYTF
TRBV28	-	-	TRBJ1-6	TGTGCCAGCAGTTCCCCTCTTGAGGGCTCAGAAAACTTT	CASSSPLEGSENF
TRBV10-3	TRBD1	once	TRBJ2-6	TGTGCCACGGGAGGAGACAGGGGGGGCTCTGGGGCCAACGTCCTGACTTTC	CATGGDRGGSGANVLTF
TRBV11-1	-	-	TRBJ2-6	TGTGCCAGCAGCTTAGCACTCCGCTCTGGGGCCAACGTCCTGACTTTC	CASSLALRSGANVLTF
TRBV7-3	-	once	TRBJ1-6	TGTGCCAGTTCCCGGGGGTCCGGGGGATACTCACCCCTCCACTTT	CASSRGSGGYSPLHF
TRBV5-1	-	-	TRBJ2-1	TGCGCCAGCAGCTTCACAGGGAAGGGATCCTACAATGAGCAGTTCTTC	CASSFTGKGSYNEQFF
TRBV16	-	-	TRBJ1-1	TGTGCCAGCAGCCAATCGGCCAGGGGCACTGAAGCTTTCTTT	CASSQSARGTEAFF
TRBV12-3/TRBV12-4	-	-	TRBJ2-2	TGTGCCAGCAGTTTAGTCGTCGGGGGTTCGAACACCGGGGAGCTGTTTTTT	CASSLVVGGSNTGELFF
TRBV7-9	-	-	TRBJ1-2	TGTGCCAGCAGCTTAAAGGGACTACACTATGGCTACACCTTC	CASSLKGLHYGYTF
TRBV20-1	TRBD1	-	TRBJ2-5	TGCAGTGCTAGTCCTTCAGGGGGCCTTGGGGAGACCCAGTACTTC	CSASPSGGLGETQYF
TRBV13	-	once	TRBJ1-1	TGTGCCAGCAGCCGGGCGGGAGTTGGCACTGAAGCTTTCTTT	CASSRAGVGTEAFF
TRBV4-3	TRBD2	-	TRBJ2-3	TGCGCCAGCAGCCAACAACTAGCGGGGGGCACAGATACGCAGTATTTT	CASSQQLAGGTDTQYF
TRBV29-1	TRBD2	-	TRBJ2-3	TGCAGCGTTGGCCCTAGCGGGGCCAACACAGATACGCAGTATTTT	CSVGPSGANTDTQYF
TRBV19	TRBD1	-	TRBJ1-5	TGTGCCAGTAGAGGGGGACAGGGTGGGAATCAGCCCCAGCATTTT	CASRGGQGGNQPQHF
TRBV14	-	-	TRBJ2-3	TGTGCCAGCAGCCACCCTGGGGGGCGATTGAATACGCAGTATTTT	CASSHPGGRLNTQYF
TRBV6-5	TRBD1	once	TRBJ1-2	TGTGCCAGCAACCCCGGGACAGGGGGCGGGGGCTACACCTTC	CASNPGTGGGGYTF
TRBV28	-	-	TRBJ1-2	TGTGCCAGCAGGACTGGACAAATCTATGGCTACACCTTC	CASRTGQIYGYTF
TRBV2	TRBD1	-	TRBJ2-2	TGTGCCAGCAGAGGGACAGACACCGGGGAGCTGTTTTTT	CASRGTDTGELFF
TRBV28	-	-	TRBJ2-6	TGTGCCATCCAGACAGGAGCGCGGACTGGGGCCAACGTCCTGACTTTC	CAIQTGARTGANVLTF
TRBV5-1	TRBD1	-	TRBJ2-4	TGCGCCAGCAGCATAACAGGGGGCGGCAGAAGCATTCAGTACTTC	CASSITGGGRSIQYF
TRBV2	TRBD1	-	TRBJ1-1	TGTGCCGGACTTCCCGCCGGGACAGGGAGGAACACTGAAGCTTTCTTT	CAGLPAGTGRNTEAFF